A single sample gave rise to the 7 T cell receptor beta chains below, sequenced in a study of blood T cell repertoires in COVID-19. TCRdb keeps only in-frame clones here, not all; method: immunoSEQ multiplex PCR. The sample includes around 110,000 clones, around 88% of them seen just once. The sample comprised peripheral blood. The receptors were sampled from a man aged 50 to 59 with active or convalescent COVID-19.

The V and J genes are TRBV6-5 and TRBJ2-3; D perhaps matches TRBD2 (5 bases). Germline CDR1 reads MNHEY; CDR2 reads SVGAGI. Deletions cut 4 bases from V and 0 bases from J, with 11 bases between. CDR3 size: 15 residues. In DNA, the CDR3 is TGTGCCAGCAGTTCGCTGAGGGATAGCACAGATACGCAGTATTTT. This encodes CASSSLRDSTDTQYF.

CDR3 sequence: CASSLSGYEQYF. The DNA for the CDR3 is TGTGCCAGCAGTTTATCAGGGTACGAGCAGTACTTC. The rearrangement joins TRBV28 to TRBJ2-7; weak D call: TRBD1 (5 bases). V was clipped by 1 base and J by 4 bases, with 5 bases between them. Germline V gives CDR1 MDHEN, CDR2 SYDVKM. This CDR3 is 12 amino acids long.

V usage is TRBV28 and J usage is TRBJ1-5, with 8 bases aligning to TRBD1. This CDR3 contains 15 residues. Germline CDR1 and CDR2: MDHEN and SYDVKM. The trim removed 5 bases at V and 3 bases at J, leaving 6 bases unmatched. The CDR3 reads CASSRVQGVNQPQHF. The CDR3 DNA sequence: TGTGCCAGCAGTCGCGTACAGGGGGTCAATCAGCCCCAGCATTTT.

The rearrangement links TRBV28 to TRBJ2-3, with 8 bases matching TRBD2. The CDR3 sequence is 14 residues long. The ends lost 4 bases at V and 3 bases at J; junction bases unmatched: 3. Per the germline V gene, CDR1 is MDHEN and CDR2 is SYDVKM. The CDR3 sequence is CASSWVAGTDTQYF. DNA for the CDR3: TGTGCCAGCAGTTGGGTAGCGGGGACAGATACGCAGTATTTT.

This chain connects TRBV7-9 to TRBJ1-1, with D tentatively TRBD1 (6 bases). The ends were cut back, 5 bases at V and 6 bases at J, with 13 bases in the middle. Germline V gene data show CDR1 as SEHNR and CDR2 as FQNEAQ (reference sequence). CDR3 length equals 13 residues. The CDR3 nucleotides read TGTGCCAGCAGCCAGGACAGTAATGCTGAAGCTTTCTTT. This sequence encodes CASSQDSNAEAFF.

The CDR3 bases are TGTGCCAGCAGTATCACAGGGGCCCTCGGACCCACTGAAGCTTTCTTT. Translation gives CASSITGALGPTEAFF. The rearrangement uses TRBV28 and TRBJ1-1; 7 nucleotides align to TRBD1. This CDR3 region has 16 residues. The V gene's germline CDR1 is MDHEN and CDR2 SYDVKM. V shed 5 bases, J shed 4 bases, and the junction held 13 bases outside the gene matches.

The chain recombines TRBV7-6 with TRBJ2-7, with D uncertain. V was shortened by 0 bases and J by 2 bases, with 8 bases between the two germline ends. The CDR3 runs 14 residues. Germline values: CDR1 SGHVS, CDR2 FNYEAQ. CDR3 amino acids: CASSLARGPYEQYF. CDR3 DNA sequence: TGTGCCAGCAGCTTAGCGCGTGGGCCCTACGAGCAGTACTTC.